This T cell receptor (beta chain) was identified in a study of T-cell reconstitution after alpha-beta-depleted transplantation in children. There are many counts of this clonotype. Unique molecular identifiers were built into the TCRbeta library. TCRdb reprocessed the PCR reads with MiXCR, giving one entry per CDR3 protein. The sample contains 70,000 to 95,000 distinct CDR3 sequences, more than 9% of which appear only once. This CDR3 contains 17 residues. Germline loops: CDR1 SGHDT, CDR2 YYEEEE. V lost 4 bases and J lost 7, with 21 bases in between. The receptor's source is a human donor who donated a stem cell graft to a child with inherited bone marrow failure. The sequencing here drew on PBMCs from the stem cell graft donor, taken from the stem cell graft. The V call is TRBV5-6, the J call TRBJ1-6, with D uncertain. CDR3 DNA: TGTGCCAGCAGCCCGGATGGCGGCTGGGCCCAGAATTCACCCCTCCACTTT. Protein product: CASSPDGGWAQNSPLHF.